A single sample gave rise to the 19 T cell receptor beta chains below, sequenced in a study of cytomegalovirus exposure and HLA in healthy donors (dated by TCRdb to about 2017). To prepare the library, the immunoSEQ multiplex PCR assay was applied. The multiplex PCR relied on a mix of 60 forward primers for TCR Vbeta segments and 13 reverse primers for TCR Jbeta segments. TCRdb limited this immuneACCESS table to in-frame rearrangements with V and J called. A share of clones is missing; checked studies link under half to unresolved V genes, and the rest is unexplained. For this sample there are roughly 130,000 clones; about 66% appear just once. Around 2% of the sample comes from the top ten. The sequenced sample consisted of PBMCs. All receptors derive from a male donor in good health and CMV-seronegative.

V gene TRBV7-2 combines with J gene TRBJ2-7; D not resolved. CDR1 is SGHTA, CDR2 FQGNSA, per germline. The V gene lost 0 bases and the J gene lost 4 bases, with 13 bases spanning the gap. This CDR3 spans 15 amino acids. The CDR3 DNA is TGTGCCAGCAGCTTAGCGGGTCAGGCGCAATACGAGCAGTACTTC. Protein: CASSLAGQAQYEQYF.

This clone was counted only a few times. CDR3 amino acids: CASSYSREGGELFF. The CDR3 DNA sequence: TGCGCCAGCAGCTACTCAAGGGAGGGCGGGGAGCTGTTTTTT. V and J are TRBV5-1 and TRBJ2-2; TRBD2 aligns across 7 bases. The CDR3 is 14 amino acids. Trimming took 3 bases from V and 7 from J; bases not matched to a gene: 6. Germline-derived CDR1 and CDR2 are SGHRS and YFSETQ.

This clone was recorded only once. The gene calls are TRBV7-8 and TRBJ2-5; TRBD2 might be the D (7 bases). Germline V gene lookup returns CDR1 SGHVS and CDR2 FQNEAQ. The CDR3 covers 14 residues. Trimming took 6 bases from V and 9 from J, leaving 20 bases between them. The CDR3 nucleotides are TGTGCCAGCAGGTCTCTAGGGGGGGTGGAGGCCCAGTACTTC. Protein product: CASRSLGGVEAQYF.

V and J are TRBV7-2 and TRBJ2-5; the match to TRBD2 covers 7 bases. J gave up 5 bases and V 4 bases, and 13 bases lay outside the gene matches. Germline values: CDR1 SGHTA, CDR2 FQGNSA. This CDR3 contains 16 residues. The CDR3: CASSYGGSLKRETQYF. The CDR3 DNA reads TGTGCCAGCAGCTACGGGGGGAGTCTCAAGCGGGAGACCCAGTACTTC.

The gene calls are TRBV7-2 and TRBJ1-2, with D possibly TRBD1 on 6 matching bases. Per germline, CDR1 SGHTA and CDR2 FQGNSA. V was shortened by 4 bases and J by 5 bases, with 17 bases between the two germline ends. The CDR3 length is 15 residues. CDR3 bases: TGTGCCAGCAGCTCCCCAGGGGTGGCTGATTATGGCTACACCTTC. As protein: CASSSPGVADYGYTF.

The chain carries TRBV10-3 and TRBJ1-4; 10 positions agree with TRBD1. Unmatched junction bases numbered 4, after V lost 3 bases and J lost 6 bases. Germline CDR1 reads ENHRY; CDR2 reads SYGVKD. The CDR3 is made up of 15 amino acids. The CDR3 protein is CAISDPTGGDEKLFF. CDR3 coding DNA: TGTGCCATCAGTGACCCGACAGGGGGCGATGAAAAACTGTTTTTT.

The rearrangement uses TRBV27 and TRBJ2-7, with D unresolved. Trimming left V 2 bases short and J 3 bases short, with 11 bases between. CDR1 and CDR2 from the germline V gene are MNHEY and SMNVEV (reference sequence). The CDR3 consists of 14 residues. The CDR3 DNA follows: TGTGCCAGCAGTTTACAGGTGGGCCTCTACGAGCAGTACTTC. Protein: CASSLQVGLYEQYF.

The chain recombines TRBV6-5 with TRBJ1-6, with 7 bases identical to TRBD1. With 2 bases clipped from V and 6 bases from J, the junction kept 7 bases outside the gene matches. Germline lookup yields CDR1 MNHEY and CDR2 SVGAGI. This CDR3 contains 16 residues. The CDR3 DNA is TGTGCCAGCAGTTACATCCAGGGGGGTCGTAATTCACCCCTCCACTTT. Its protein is CASSYIQGGRNSPLHF.

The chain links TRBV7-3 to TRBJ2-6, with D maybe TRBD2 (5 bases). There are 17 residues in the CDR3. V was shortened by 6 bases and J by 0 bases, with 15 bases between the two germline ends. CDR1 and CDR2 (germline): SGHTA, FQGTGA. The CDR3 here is CASRPYGDSSGANVLTF. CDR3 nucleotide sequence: TGTGCCAGCAGACCCTACGGGGATAGCTCTGGGGCCAACGTCCTGACTTTC.

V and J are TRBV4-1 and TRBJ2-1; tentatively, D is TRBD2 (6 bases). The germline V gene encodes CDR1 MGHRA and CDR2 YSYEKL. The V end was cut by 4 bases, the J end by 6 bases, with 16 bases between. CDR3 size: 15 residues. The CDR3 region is CASSLPGLPRNEQFF. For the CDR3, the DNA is TGCGCCAGCAGCCTCCCGGGACTGCCTCGCAATGAGCAGTTCTTC.

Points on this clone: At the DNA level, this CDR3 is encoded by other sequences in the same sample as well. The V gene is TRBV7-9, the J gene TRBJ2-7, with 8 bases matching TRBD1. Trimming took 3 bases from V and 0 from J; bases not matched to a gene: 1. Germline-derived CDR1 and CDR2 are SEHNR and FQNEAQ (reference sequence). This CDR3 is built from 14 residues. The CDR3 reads CASSFGQGSYEQYF. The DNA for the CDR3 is TGTGCCAGCAGCTTCGGACAGGGCTCCTACGAGCAGTACTTC.

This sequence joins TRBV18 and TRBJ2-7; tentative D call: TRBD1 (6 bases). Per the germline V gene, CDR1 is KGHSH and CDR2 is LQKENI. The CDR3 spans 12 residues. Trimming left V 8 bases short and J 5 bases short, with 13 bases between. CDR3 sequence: CASRLTGNEQYF. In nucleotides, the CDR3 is TGTGCCAGCCGCCTCACAGGGAACGAGCAGTACTTC.

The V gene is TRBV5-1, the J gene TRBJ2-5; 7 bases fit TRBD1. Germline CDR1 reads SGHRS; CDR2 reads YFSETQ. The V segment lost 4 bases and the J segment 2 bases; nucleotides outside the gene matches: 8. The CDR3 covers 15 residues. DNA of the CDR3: TGCGCCAGCAGCGGTACAGGGGTTGGGCAAGAGACCCAGTACTTC. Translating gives CASSGTGVGQETQYF. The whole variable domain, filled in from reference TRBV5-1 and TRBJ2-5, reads KAGVTQTPRYLIKTRGQQVTLSCSPISGHRSVSWYQQTPGQGLQFLFEYFSETQRNKGNFPGRFSGRQFSNSRSEMNVSTLELGDSALYLCASSGTGVGQETQYFGPGTRLLVL.

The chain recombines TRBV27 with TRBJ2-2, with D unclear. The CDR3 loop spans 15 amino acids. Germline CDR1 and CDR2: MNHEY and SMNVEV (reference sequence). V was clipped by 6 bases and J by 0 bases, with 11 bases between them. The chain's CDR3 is CASSLGFANTGELFF. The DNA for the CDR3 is TGTGCCAGCAGCCTGGGCTTTGCGAACACCGGGGAGCTGTTTTTT.

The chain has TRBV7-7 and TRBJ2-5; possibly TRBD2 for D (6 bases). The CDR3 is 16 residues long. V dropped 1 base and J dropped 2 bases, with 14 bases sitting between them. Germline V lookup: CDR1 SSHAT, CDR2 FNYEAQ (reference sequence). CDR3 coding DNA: TGTGCCAGCAGCTTAGGGACATTCGGGGGTCAAGAGACCCAGTACTTC. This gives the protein CASSLGTFGGQETQYF.

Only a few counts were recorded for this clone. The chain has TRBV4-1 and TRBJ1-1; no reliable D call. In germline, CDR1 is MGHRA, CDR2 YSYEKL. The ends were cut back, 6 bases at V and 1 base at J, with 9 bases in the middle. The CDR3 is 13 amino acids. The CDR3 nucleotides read TGCGCCAGCAGTAAAGCGGAGAACACTGAAGCTTTCTTT. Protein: CASSKAENTEAFF.

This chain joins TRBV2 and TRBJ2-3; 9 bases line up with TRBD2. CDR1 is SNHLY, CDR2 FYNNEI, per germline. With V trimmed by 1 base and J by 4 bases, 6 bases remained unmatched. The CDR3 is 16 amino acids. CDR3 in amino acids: CASSEGGGGAADTQYF. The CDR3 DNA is TGTGCCAGCAGTGAAGGGGGCGGGGGGGCCGCAGATACGCAGTATTTT.

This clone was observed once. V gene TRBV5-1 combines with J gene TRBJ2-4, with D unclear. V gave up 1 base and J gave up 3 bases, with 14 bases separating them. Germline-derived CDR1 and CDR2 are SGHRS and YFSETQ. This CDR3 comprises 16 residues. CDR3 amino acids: CASSLSPGSDKNIQYF. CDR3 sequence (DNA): TGCGCCAGCAGCTTGAGCCCGGGTTCTGACAAAAACATTCAGTACTTC.

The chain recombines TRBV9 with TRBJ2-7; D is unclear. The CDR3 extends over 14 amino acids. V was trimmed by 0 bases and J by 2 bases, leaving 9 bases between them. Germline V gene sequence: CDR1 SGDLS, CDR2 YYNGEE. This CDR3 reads CASSVGADTYEQYF. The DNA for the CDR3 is TGTGCCAGCAGCGTAGGAGCCGACACCTACGAGCAGTACTTC.